Below, 21 T cell receptor beta chains from the same sample are listed, as sequenced in a study of blood T cell repertoires in COVID-19. Method: immunoSEQ multiplex PCR; TCRdb's copy keeps in-frame clones and lacks some. The sample lists roughly 120,000 clones, around 83% occurring once. Sequenced material: peripheral blood. Every receptor here comes from a woman aged 80 or over with COVID-19, enrolled during active disease.

The chain carries TRBV7-6 and TRBJ2-1; TRBD2 aligns across 9 bases. CDR1 and CDR2 from the germline V gene are SGHVS and FNYEAQ. The trim removed 1 base at V and 9 bases at J, leaving 7 bases unmatched. There are 15 residues in the CDR3. Here the CDR3 reads CASSLGSSGAGEQFF. CDR3 nucleotide sequence: TGTGCCAGCAGCTTAGGGTCTAGCGGGGCAGGTGAGCAGTTCTTC.

V and J are TRBV7-6 and TRBJ2-1, with D possibly being TRBD1 (6 bases). V gave up 2 bases and J gave up 7 bases, with 18 bases separating them. CDR1 and CDR2 (germline): SGHVS, FNYEAQ. CDR3 length equals 16 residues. The chain's CDR3 is CASSLSQGRGENEQFF. The CDR3 DNA sequence: TGTGCCAGCAGCTTATCGCAGGGGAGAGGAGAAAATGAGCAGTTCTTC.

J is TRBJ1-5 and V is TRBV7-9, with a tentative D call TRBD1 (5 bases). V lost 5 bases, J lost 4 bases, and 9 bases lay in between. There are 13 residues in the CDR3. In germline, CDR1 is SEHNR, CDR2 FQNEAQ (reference sequence). The CDR3 DNA is TGTGCCAGCAGCCCTTCAGGGAATCAGCCCCAGCATTTT. Its protein is CASSPSGNQPQHF.

This chain links TRBV5-1 with TRBJ2-4; 7 nucleotides line up with TRBD1. The junction had 14 bases not matched to a gene; V was cut back by 2 bases and J by 0 bases. This CDR3 is 19 amino acids long. The germline V gene has CDR1 SGHRS and CDR2 YFSETQ. The CDR3: CASSFKERTGELAKNIQYF. The CDR3 DNA sequence: TGCGCCAGCAGCTTTAAGGAAAGAACAGGGGAACTAGCCAAAAACATTCAGTACTTC.

This chain connects TRBV4-2 to TRBJ2-3; the match to TRBD1 covers 8 bases. Germline V lookup: CDR1 LGHNA, CDR2 YNFKEQ. V was pared by 2 bases and J by 4 bases, with 8 bases of the junction left unmatched. The CDR3 has 16 amino acids. CDR3 DNA: TGTGCCAGCAGCCAACCCGGACAGGGCTCCCCAGATACGCAGTATTTT. Amino acids: CASSQPGQGSPDTQYF.

The chain has TRBV3-1 (or the pseudogene TRBV3-2) and TRBJ2-7; TRBD2 agrees at 7 bases. The CDR3 has 15 amino acids. Trimming took 1 base from V and 3 from J; bases not matched to a gene: 6. The germline V gene encodes CDR1 LGHDT and CDR2 YNNKEL (reference sequence). CDR3 DNA: TGTGCCAGCAGCCAAGGTCCAGCGGGAAGCTACGAGCAGTACTTC. Its translation: CASSQGPAGSYEQYF.

The CDR3 sequence is CASSLPGQKSYEQYF. CDR3 nucleotides: TGTGCCAGCAGTCTCCCGGGACAGAAGTCCTACGAGCAGTACTTC. This chain joins TRBV5-8 and TRBJ2-7; 7 bases line up with TRBD1. After removal of 5 bases from V and 1 base from J, the junction contained 9 bases not matched to a gene. This CDR3 region has 15 residues. CDR1 is SGHTS and CDR2 is YDEGEE in the germline V gene.

The chain couples TRBV2 to TRBJ2-3; TRBD2 matches 12 bases. Germline V lookup: CDR1 SNHLY, CDR2 FYNNEI. The CDR3 totals 17 residues. V gave up 5 bases and J gave up 4 bases; unmatched junction bases: 10. This CDR3 reads CASSLLTSGSKADTQYF. Here the CDR3 DNA reads TGTGCCAGCAGTCTCCTGACTAGCGGGAGTAAAGCAGATACGCAGTATTTT.

This clone was counted once. The chain links TRBV28 to TRBJ2-7, with D possibly matching TRBD1 (6 bases). CDR1 is MDHEN and CDR2 is SYDVKM in the germline V gene. The CDR3 has 14 amino acids. Trimming shortened V by 3 bases and J by 6 bases, and 15 bases separated the two germline ends. The CDR3 spells CASSFSERGSEQYF. CDR3 in DNA: TGTGCCAGCAGTTTTTCGGAAAGGGGGTCCGAGCAGTACTTC.

The chain couples TRBV6-2 or TRBV6-3 to TRBJ1-5; TRBD1 matches 8 bases. The CDR3 length is 17 residues. J gave up 3 bases and V 2 bases, and 9 bases lay outside the gene matches. Per germline, CDR1 MNHEY and CDR2 SVGEGT. The DNA of the CDR3 is TGTGCCAGCAGTTACGAGATGGGGACAGGAAACAATCAGCCCCAGCATTTT. Translating gives CASSYEMGTGNNQPQHF.

This sequence joins TRBV12-3 or TRBV12-4 and TRBJ2-7, with D possibly being TRBD2 (6 bases). This CDR3 spans 13 amino acids. V shed 1 base and J shed 2 bases, with 6 bases lying between them. CDR3: CASSLGGTYEQYF. The CDR3, as DNA: TGTGCCAGCAGTTTAGGCGGGACCTACGAGCAGTACTTC.

The chain is built from TRBV19 and TRBJ1-2; no clear D. CDR1 LNHDA and CDR2 SQIVND come from the germline V gene (reference sequence). This CDR3 region has 13 residues. Trimming pared 4 bases from V and 8 bases from J, leaving 14 bases between. CDR3 in amino acids: CASSRQAERGYTF. DNA of the CDR3: TGTGCCAGTAGTAGGCAGGCCGAGCGGGGCTACACCTTC.

The V call is TRBV7-9, the J call TRBJ1-2, with D possibly TRBD1 on 5 matching bases. This CDR3 region has 13 residues. V was shortened by 5 bases and J by 6 bases, with 13 bases between the two germline ends. CDR1 is SEHNR and CDR2 is FQNEAQ in the germline V gene (reference sequence). The CDR3 sequence is CASSPPTGNGYTF. The DNA for the CDR3 is TGTGCCAGCAGCCCACCTACAGGAAATGGCTACACCTTC. Filled out from reference TRBV7-9 and TRBJ1-2, the complete variable domain reads DTGVSQNPRHKITKRGQNVTFRCDPISEHNRLYWYRQTLGQGPEFLTYFQNEAQLEKSRLLSDRFSAERPKGSFSTLEIQRTEQGDSAMYLCASSPPTGNGYTFGSGTRLTVV.

The V gene is TRBV28, the J gene TRBJ1-4; weak D call: TRBD1 (5 bases). There are 14 residues in the CDR3. Trimming removed 8 bases from V and 0 bases from J, with 10 bases in between. Germline CDR1 and CDR2: MDHEN and SYDVKM. The CDR3 DNA reads as TGTGCCAGCGGGCTGACAGCAACTAATGAAAAACTGTTTTTT. This codes for CASGLTATNEKLFF.

The chain employs TRBV27 and TRBJ1-1, with TRBD1 identical over 7 bases. From germline, CDR1 is MNHEY and CDR2 SMNVEV (reference sequence). CDR3 size: 16 residues. Trimming cost V 4 bases and J 2 bases; bases outside gene matches: 10. CDR3 amino acids: CASSSTLTGINTEAFF. Written as DNA, the CDR3 is TGTGCCAGCAGTTCAACCCTGACAGGGATCAACACTGAAGCTTTCTTT.

This chain uses TRBV7-9 with TRBJ2-2; TRBD1 is a possible D gene (6 bases). This CDR3 is built from 13 residues. Germline V CDR1 and CDR2: SEHNR, FQNEAQ (reference sequence). V lost 5 bases, J lost 6 bases, and 10 bases lay in between. Here the CDR3 reads CASSPQGPGELFF. DNA for the CDR3: TGTGCCAGCAGCCCACAGGGCCCCGGGGAGCTGTTTTTT. Together with reference TRBV7-9 and TRBJ2-2, the CDR3 gives the full variable domain: DTGVSQNPRHKITKRGQNVTFRCDPISEHNRLYWYRQTLGQGPEFLTYFQNEAQLEKSRLLSDRFSAERPKGSFSTLEIQRTEQGDSAMYLCASSPQGPGELFFGEGSRLTVL.

The rearrangement links TRBV5-5 to TRBJ2-2, with a weak D call TRBD2 (7 bases). Germline-derived CDR1 and CDR2 are SGHKS and YYEKEE (reference sequence). The CDR3 extends over 14 amino acids. Trimming shortened V by 6 bases and J by 5 bases, and 14 bases separated the two germline ends. This CDR3 reads CASTQGGGTGELFF. CDR3 DNA: TGTGCCAGCACACAGGGAGGGGGAACCGGGGAGCTGTTTTTT.

This clone came up once. The germline gene is not matched at one end of the junction; a read error may be the cause. The chain couples TRBV7-2 to TRBJ1-6; 8 nucleotides line up with TRBD1. This CDR3 contains 16 residues. CDR1 is SGHTA and CDR2 is FQGNSA in the germline V gene. The DNA for the CDR3 is TGTGCCAGCAGCGGACAGGGTCAATCCTCTAATTCACCCCTCCACTTT. Translation gives CASSGQGQSSNSPLHF.

V usage is TRBV28 and J usage is TRBJ1-2; D call uncertain. The CDR3 has 14 residues. Germline V gene sequence: CDR1 MDHEN, CDR2 SYDVKM. V lost 5 bases and J 7 bases, leaving 17 bases between the germline ends. DNA for the CDR3: TGTGCCAGCAGTCCCGCGGTCACATTGGGTGGCTACACCTTC. It encodes CASSPAVTLGGYTF.

In the case of this clone: The junction and the germline gene differ at one end; a read error may be behind it. The chain employs TRBV29-1 and TRBJ2-3, with D possibly called TRBD1 or TRBD2 (6 bases each). Germline CDR1 and CDR2: SQVTM and ANQGSEA. The CDR3 has 15 amino acids. Here the CDR3 DNA reads TGCAGCGTGGAAGGGGGGAGGACGAGCACAGATACGCAGTATTTT. This codes for CSVEGGRTSTDTQYF.

The chain recombines TRBV19 with TRBJ2-1; 10 bases fit TRBD1. The germline V gene has CDR1 LNHDA and CDR2 SQIVND (reference sequence). With V trimmed by 8 bases and J by 3 bases, 10 bases remained unmatched. CDR3 size: 16 residues. CDR3 amino acids: CASEGNRDRGYNEQFF. CDR3 nucleotide sequence: TGTGCCAGTGAGGGCAACCGGGACAGGGGCTACAATGAGCAGTTCTTC.